The 10 T cell receptor beta chains reported below all come from one sample, sequenced in a study of blood T cell repertoires in COVID-19. Assay used: immunoSEQ multiplex PCR; TCRdb lists only in-frame clones, some missing. This repertoire shows roughly 200,000 clones, 85% found once; its top ten account for about 19%. The sample comprised PBMCs or T cells enriched from blood (not recorded which). The receptors were gathered from a man between 35 and 55 years old who had recovered from COVID-19.

This chain links TRBV29-1 with TRBJ1-2, with D possibly being TRBD1 (5 bases). Germline V gene sequence: CDR1 SQVTM, CDR2 ANQGSEA. CDR3 size: 13 residues. The V end was cut by 3 bases, the J end by 8 bases, with 16 bases between. This chain's CDR3 is CSVDARAGKGYTF. CDR3 nucleotides: TGCAGCGTTGATGCCCGAGCAGGGAAGGGCTACACCTTC.

Of note for this clone: This CDR3 is also generated by other DNA sequences in the sample. The V call is TRBV7-2, the J call TRBJ1-4; no firm D call. This CDR3 contains 13 residues. V gave up 1 base and J gave up 5 bases, with 5 bases separating them. Germline V lookup: CDR1 SGHTA, CDR2 FQGNSA. The CDR3 coding sequence is TGTGCCAGCAGCTTAGAACTCAATGAAAAACTGTTTTTT. Translation: CASSLELNEKLFF.

The chain employs TRBV7-2 and TRBJ2-1; 8 bases are a match to TRBD2. J gave up 3 bases and V 3 bases, and 1 base lay outside the gene matches. The V gene's germline CDR1 is SGHTA and CDR2 FQGNSA. CDR3 size: 14 residues. Written as DNA, the CDR3 is TGTGCCAGCAGCTTCGCGGGAGGCTACAATGAGCAGTTCTTC. Its protein product is CASSFAGGYNEQFF.

The chain has TRBV7-9 and TRBJ2-7, with TRBD1 as a possible D gene (7 bases). This CDR3 is 16 amino acids long. V was trimmed by 5 bases and J by 0 bases, leaving 17 bases between them. Germline CDR1 is SEHNR and CDR2 is FQNEAQ (reference sequence). The CDR3 spells CASSPEGQLSSYEQYF. The CDR3 coding sequence is TGTGCCAGCAGCCCGGAGGGACAGCTGAGCTCCTACGAGCAGTACTTC.

The chain has TRBV30 and TRBJ2-7, with TRBD1 matching 8 bases. Germline assignment: CDR1 GTSNPN and CDR2 SVGIG (reference sequence). V gave up 4 bases and J gave up 4 bases; unmatched junction bases: 9. This CDR3 spans 14 amino acids. CDR3 loop: CAWNKGTGSYEQYF. The CDR3 nucleotides read TGTGCCTGGAATAAAGGGACAGGTAGTTACGAGCAGTACTTC.

V usage is TRBV10-3 and J usage is TRBJ1-1; 8 bases are a match to TRBD1. V gave up 7 bases and J gave up 3 bases; unmatched junction bases: 13. The CDR3 runs 16 residues. Germline V gene data show CDR1 as ENHRY and CDR2 as SYGVKD. The CDR3 DNA follows: TGTGCCATCACAAACCTCCCCCCGGACAGGGACACTGAAGCTTTCTTT. Amino acids: CAITNLPPDRDTEAFF.

The J gene is TRBJ2-3, the V gene TRBV5-4, with 13 bases matching TRBD2. This CDR3 has 16 amino acids. Trimming removed 3 bases from V and 5 bases from J; junction bases left unmatched: 6. Germline CDR1 is SGHNT and CDR2 is YYREEE (reference sequence). DNA for the CDR3: TGTGCCAGCAGCTCGACTAGCGGGAGGTCCCAAGATACGCAGTATTTT. This gives the protein CASSSTSGRSQDTQYF.

This clone came up a few times. This chain uses TRBV19 with TRBJ2-7, with D perhaps TRBD2 (5 bases). Trimming shortened V by 0 bases and J by 6 bases, and 12 bases separated the two germline ends. Per germline, CDR1 LNHDA and CDR2 SQIVND (reference sequence). The CDR3 spans 14 residues. The CDR3 DNA reads TGTGCCAGTAGTATAGATTGGAACCGGGGCGAGCAGTACTTC. As protein: CASSIDWNRGEQYF.

This chain links TRBV30 with TRBJ1-2, with D uncertain. V lost 1 base, J lost 6 bases, and 12 bases lay in between. CDR1 and CDR2 (germline): GTSNPN, SVGIG (reference sequence). CDR3 length: 13 residues. CDR3 loop: CAWSARTGNGYTF. As DNA, the CDR3 is TGTGCCTGGAGTGCCAGAACGGGAAATGGCTACACCTTC.

The rearrangement uses TRBV30 and TRBJ2-3; weak D call: TRBD2 (5 bases). The germline gives CDR1 GTSNPN, CDR2 SVGIG (reference sequence). The CDR3 totals 14 residues. The V and J ends lost 1 base and 5 bases respectively, with 13 bases between them. Here the CDR3 reads CAWSGLRELDTQYF. DNA for the CDR3: TGTGCCTGGAGTGGTTTGAGGGAGTTAGATACGCAGTATTTT.